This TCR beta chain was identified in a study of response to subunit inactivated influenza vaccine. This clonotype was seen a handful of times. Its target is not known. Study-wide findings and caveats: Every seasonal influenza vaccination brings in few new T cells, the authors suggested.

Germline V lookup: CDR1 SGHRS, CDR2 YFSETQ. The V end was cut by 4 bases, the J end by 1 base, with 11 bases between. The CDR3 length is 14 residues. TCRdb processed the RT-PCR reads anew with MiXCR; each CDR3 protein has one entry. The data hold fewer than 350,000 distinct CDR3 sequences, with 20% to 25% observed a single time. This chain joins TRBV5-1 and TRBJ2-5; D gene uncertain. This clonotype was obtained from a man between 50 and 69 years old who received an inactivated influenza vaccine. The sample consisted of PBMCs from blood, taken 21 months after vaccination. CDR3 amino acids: CASSEMPGQETQYF. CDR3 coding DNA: TGCGCCAGCAGCGAAATGCCCGGCCAAGAGACCCAGTACTTC.